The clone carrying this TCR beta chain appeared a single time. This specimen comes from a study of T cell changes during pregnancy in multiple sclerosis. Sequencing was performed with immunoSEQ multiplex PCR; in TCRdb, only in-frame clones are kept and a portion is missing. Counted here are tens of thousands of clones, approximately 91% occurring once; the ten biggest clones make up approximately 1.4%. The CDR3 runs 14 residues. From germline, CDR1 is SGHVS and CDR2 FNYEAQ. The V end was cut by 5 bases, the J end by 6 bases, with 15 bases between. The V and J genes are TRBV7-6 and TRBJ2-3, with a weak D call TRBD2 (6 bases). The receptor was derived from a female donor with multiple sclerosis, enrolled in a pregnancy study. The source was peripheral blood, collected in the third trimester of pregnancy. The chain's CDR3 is CASSPLAGRDTQYF. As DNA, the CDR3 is TGTGCCAGCAGCCCCTTGGCGGGGAGGGATACGCAGTATTTT.